What follows is one TCR beta chain and its context. The sample originates from a study of cytomegalovirus exposure and HLA in healthy donors. The V gene's germline CDR1 is LNHDA and CDR2 SQIVND (reference sequence). V was shortened by 5 bases and J by 2 bases, with 9 bases between the two germline ends. The CDR3 has 13 amino acids. The study ran its PCR with 60 Vbeta and 13 Jbeta primers. Profiling relied on immunoSEQ multiplex PCR, and the TCRdb table lists in-frame clones only, not all of them. The repertoire includes fewer than 250,000 clones, roughly 82% of them detected once, and about 6% sits in the top ten.

The sequence was obtained from a man aged 35 to 55 in good health and CMV-seropositive. This rearrangement joins TRBV19 to TRBJ2-5; no clear D. Sample: PBMCs. CDR3 DNA sequence: TGTGCCAGTAGTGCTCAGGTTCAAGAGACCCAGTACTTC. It yields the protein CASSAQVQETQYF. Variable domain in full (rest from reference TRBV19 and TRBJ2-5): DGGITQSPKYLFRKEGQNVTLSCEQNLNHDAMYWYRQDPGQGLRLIYYSQIVNDFQKGDIAEGYSVSREKKESFPLTVTSAQKNPTAFYLCASSAQVQETQYFGPGTRLLVL.